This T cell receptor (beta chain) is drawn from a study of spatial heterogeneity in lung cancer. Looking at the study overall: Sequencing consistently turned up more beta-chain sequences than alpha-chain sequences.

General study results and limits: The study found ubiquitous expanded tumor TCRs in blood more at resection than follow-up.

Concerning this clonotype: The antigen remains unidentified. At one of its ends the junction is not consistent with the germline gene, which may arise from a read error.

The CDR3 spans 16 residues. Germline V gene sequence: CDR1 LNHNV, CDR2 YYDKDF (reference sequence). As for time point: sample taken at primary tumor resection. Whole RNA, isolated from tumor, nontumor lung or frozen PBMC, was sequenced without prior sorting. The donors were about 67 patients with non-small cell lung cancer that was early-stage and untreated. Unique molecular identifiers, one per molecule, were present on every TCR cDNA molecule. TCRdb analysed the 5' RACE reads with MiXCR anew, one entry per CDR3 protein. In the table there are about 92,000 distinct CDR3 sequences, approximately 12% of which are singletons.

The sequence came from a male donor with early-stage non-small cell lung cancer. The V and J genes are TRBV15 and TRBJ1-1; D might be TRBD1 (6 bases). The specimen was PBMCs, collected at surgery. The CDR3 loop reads CATSRDLAGVNTEVFF. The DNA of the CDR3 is TGTGCCACCAGCAGAGATCTAGCAGGGGTGAACACTGAAGTTTTCTTT.